One sample yielded the 32 T cell receptor beta chains listed below, sequenced in a study of cytomegalovirus exposure and HLA in healthy donors. PCR primers comprised 60 Vbeta and 13 Jbeta primers. TCRdb's table, derived via immunoSEQ multiplex PCR, lists solely in-frame clones and lacks some. The repertoire has tens of thousands of clones, approximately 71% of them found once; the top ten carry 2% to 2.5%. Sequencing was carried out using PBMCs. These receptors came from a man aged 40-50 years in good health and CMV-seronegative.

This rearrangement joins TRBV19 to TRBJ2-1, with D perhaps TRBD2 (5 bases). Germline V CDR1 and CDR2: LNHDA, SQIVND (reference sequence). The CDR3 spans 15 residues. The V and J ends lost 4 bases and 0 bases respectively, with 10 bases between them. The CDR3 sequence: CASSRTRSSYNEQFF. The CDR3, as DNA: TGTGCCAGTAGTAGAACTAGGAGCTCCTACAATGAGCAGTTCTTC.

CDR3 protein: CASSSNTLGLVSYEQYF. The DNA for the CDR3 is TGTGCCAGCAGCTCCAACACCCTTGGACTAGTATCATACGAGCAGTACTTC. The V gene is TRBV13, the J gene TRBJ2-7; 7 nucleotides match TRBD2. The CDR3 is 17 amino acids. Germline CDR1 PRHDT, CDR2 FYEKMQ (reference sequence). Trimming at V came to 4 bases and at J to 4 bases, leaving 16 bases not matched to a gene.

This clone has just a few counts. The chain links TRBV11-2 to TRBJ1-3, with 8 bases lining up with TRBD1. The CDR3 length is 15 residues. The trim removed 4 bases at V and 2 bases at J, leaving 4 bases unmatched. The germline CDR1 and CDR2 sequences are SGHAT and FQNNGV. This CDR3 reads CASSSLQGAGNTIYF. CDR3 DNA sequence: TGTGCCAGCAGCTCCCTACAGGGGGCTGGAAACACCATATATTTT.

The rearrangement uses TRBV30 and TRBJ1-5; no firm D call. Germline V gene lookup returns CDR1 GTSNPN and CDR2 SVGIG (reference sequence). This CDR3 is 13 amino acids long. Trimming shortened V by 4 bases and J by 5 bases, and 12 bases separated the two germline ends. The CDR3 DNA reads TGTGCCTGGAACGGAGGAGGCGATCAGCCCCAGCATTTT. Amino acid sequence: CAWNGGGDQPQHF. The full variable domain, its missing parts supplied by reference TRBV30 and TRBJ1-5, is SQTIHQWPATLVQPVGSPLSLECTVEGTSNPNLYWYRQAAGRGLQLLFYSVGIGQISSEVPQNLSASRPQDRQFILSSKKLLLSDSGFYLCAWNGGGDQPQHFGDGTRLSIL.

CDR3 region: CASWIGEREGRGAGELFF. In DNA form, the CDR3 reads TGTGCCAGCTGGATTGGGGAGCGGGAGGGCCGTGGAGCCGGGGAGCTGTTTTTT. The rearrangement links TRBV2 to TRBJ2-2, with 10 bases that match TRBD2. Germline CDR1 and CDR2: SNHLY and FYNNEI. Germline trimming cut 8 bases from V and 6 bases from J; bases unmatched to any gene: 18. This CDR3 has 18 amino acids.

The V call is TRBV6-1, the J call TRBJ1-5; D is unclear. The V and J ends lost 7 bases and 9 bases respectively, with 13 bases between them. The CDR3 runs to 12 residues. Germline loops: CDR1 MNHNS, CDR2 SASEGT. The CDR3 protein is CASNQPTGPQHF. The CDR3 DNA sequence: TGTGCCAGCAACCAGCCCACGGGGCCCCAGCATTTT.

The V and J genes are TRBV28 and TRBJ2-7; TRBD2 might be the D (5 bases). V was pared by 5 bases and J by 4 bases, with 15 bases between. CDR1 and CDR2 (germline): MDHEN, SYDVKM. This CDR3 is built from 14 residues. The CDR3 coding sequence is TGTGCCAGCAGTGCCCTGCAGCGGCAGTACGAGCAGTACTTC. Amino acid sequence: CASSALQRQYEQYF.

As for this clone: Other DNA sequences in this specimen translate into the identical CDR3. This chain links TRBV2 with TRBJ1-5, with TRBD1 matching 7 bases. This CDR3 has 13 amino acids. In germline, CDR1 is SNHLY, CDR2 FYNNEI. V lost 7 bases and J lost 2; bases outside the gene matches: 2. CDR3 DNA: TGTGCCAGCAAAGGACAGGGCAATCAGCCCCAGCATTTT. It codes for CASKGQGNQPQHF.

The rearrangement links TRBV6-5 to TRBJ1-1; D ambiguous. This CDR3 spans 12 amino acids. Germline values: CDR1 MNHEY, CDR2 SVGAGI. V was shortened by 6 bases and J by 6 bases, with 11 bases between the two germline ends. CDR3 nucleotide sequence: TGTGCCAGCAGCTACCCCCAGGCTGAAGCTTTCTTT. Translation gives CASSYPQAEAFF.

This chain links TRBV5-6 with TRBJ2-7, with 10 bases fitting TRBD1. The CDR3 extends over 14 amino acids. CDR1 and CDR2 from the germline V gene are SGHDT and YYEEEE. J was trimmed by 4 bases and V by 0 bases; bases with no gene match: 1. CDR3 sequence (DNA): TGTGCCAGCAGCTTGGGGACAGGGGGGTACGAGCAGTACTTC. Translating gives CASSLGTGGYEQYF.

This sequence joins TRBV19 and TRBJ2-3; D perhaps matches TRBD2 (5 bases). The germline V gene has CDR1 LNHDA and CDR2 SQIVND (reference sequence). Trimming shortened V by 5 bases and J by 3 bases, and 18 bases separated the two germline ends. This CDR3 is 16 amino acids long. CDR3 sequence reads: CASSLGEGIRTDTQYF. CDR3 nucleotide sequence: TGTGCCAGTAGTCTTGGCGAGGGAATCCGAACAGATACGCAGTATTTT. The full variable domain, its missing parts supplied by reference TRBV19 and TRBJ2-3, is DGGITQSPKYLFRKEGQNVTLSCEQNLNHDAMYWYRQDPGQGLRLIYYSQIVNDFQKGDIAEGYSVSREKKESFPLTVTSAQKNPTAFYLCASSLGEGIRTDTQYFGPGTRLTVL.

This chain uses TRBV9 with TRBJ2-2; TRBD2 aligns across 10 bases. There are 17 residues in the CDR3. Unmatched junction bases numbered 4, after V lost 0 bases and J lost 2 bases. CDR1 and CDR2 (germline): SGDLS, YYNGEE. As DNA, the CDR3 is TGTGCCAGCAGCGTAGCGCTAGCGGGAGTTAACACCGGGGAGCTGTTTTTT. It translates to CASSVALAGVNTGELFF.

The gene calls are TRBV27 and TRBJ2-5, with 9 bases lining up with TRBD1. This CDR3 is built from 15 residues. CDR1 is MNHEY, CDR2 SMNVEV, per germline (reference sequence). The ends lost 6 bases at V and 3 bases at J; junction bases unmatched: 8. The CDR3 DNA is TGTGCCAGCAGGAGGGACAGGGATTCCGAAGAGACCCAGTACTTC. Amino acid sequence: CASRRDRDSEETQYF.

The chain employs TRBV10-1 and TRBJ2-7, with TRBD1 matching over 9 bases. V was clipped by 0 bases and J by 1 base; unmatched bases: 4. Germline values: CDR1 WNHNN, CDR2 SYGVQD (reference sequence). The CDR3 loop spans 16 amino acids. CDR3 nucleotide sequence: TGCGCCAGCAGTGAGTCGGGGACAGGGCGATCCTACGAGCAGTACTTC. Its protein product is CASSESGTGRSYEQYF.

Remarks on this clone: The same CDR3 is also encoded by other DNA sequences in this sample. The chain uses TRBV28 and TRBJ1-3; the D is unclear. CDR1 is MDHEN, CDR2 SYDVKM, per germline. The length of the CDR3 is 14 residues. Deletions cut 8 bases from V and 0 bases from J, with 11 bases between. Here the CDR3 DNA reads TGTGCCAGCCGACAAGGTAGCTCTGGAAACACCATATATTTT. It yields the protein CASRQGSSGNTIYF.

The rearrangement uses TRBV11-3 and TRBJ2-7; D perhaps matches TRBD2 (5 bases). Germline V gene sequence: CDR1 SGHNT, CDR2 YENEEA. The ends were cut back, 1 base at V and 2 bases at J, with 12 bases in the middle. The CDR3 length is 15 residues. The CDR3 loop is CASSLVSLRAYEQYF. The CDR3, as DNA: TGTGCCAGCAGCTTAGTCAGTCTGCGGGCCTACGAGCAGTACTTC.

The rearrangement uses TRBV5-5 and TRBJ2-5; TRBD1 matches 8 bases. V was pared by 0 bases and J by 5 bases, with 9 bases of the junction left unmatched. Germline V gene sequence: CDR1 SGHKS, CDR2 YYEKEE (reference sequence). The CDR3 spans 16 residues. The CDR3: CASSLAAGGLGETQYF. CDR3 DNA: TGTGCCAGCAGCTTGGCCGCAGGGGGCCTAGGGGAGACCCAGTACTTC.

The chain employs TRBV7-9 and TRBJ2-1, with TRBD2 as a possible D gene (6 bases). V lost 3 bases, J lost 8 bases, and 20 bases lay in between. Germline V gives CDR1 SEHNR, CDR2 FQNEAQ (reference sequence). The CDR3 totals 16 residues. CDR3 residues: CASSFPLKVADYEQFF. The CDR3 coding sequence is TGTGCCAGCAGCTTCCCTTTGAAGGTAGCGGACTATGAGCAGTTCTTC.

This chain uses TRBV9 with TRBJ2-3, with 8 bases lining up with TRBD1. CDR3 length: 17 residues. V dropped 0 bases and J dropped 2; count of bases not matched to a gene: 8. Per germline, CDR1 SGDLS and CDR2 YYNGEE. Written as DNA, the CDR3 is TGTGCCAGCAGCGTAGCGGCAGGGGGCCTTTTCACAGATACGCAGTATTTT. Translation gives CASSVAAGGLFTDTQYF.

The chain recombines TRBV27 with TRBJ1-2, with 7 bases aligning to TRBD1. The length of the CDR3 is 14 residues. V was clipped by 3 bases and J by 7 bases; unmatched bases: 8. Germline V lookup: CDR1 MNHEY, CDR2 SMNVEV (reference sequence). The CDR3 here is CASSFIRGRGGYTF. CDR3 DNA sequence: TGTGCCAGCAGTTTTATTAGGGGGCGCGGTGGCTACACCTTC.

The V gene is TRBV6-1, the J gene TRBJ2-1, with a possible D match to TRBD2 (6 bases). Germline V gene sequence: CDR1 MNHNS, CDR2 SASEGT. The CDR3 loop spans 12 amino acids. V lost 6 bases and J 7 bases, leaving 10 bases between the germline ends. The DNA of the CDR3 is TGTGCCAGCAGGGGACTGCTGAATGAGCAGTTCTTC. It specifies CASRGLLNEQFF.

The CDR3 DNA reads TGTGCCAGTGCACGGTCCCCGAATGAAAAACTGTTTTTT. Its translation: CASARSPNEKLFF. The chain carries TRBV19 and TRBJ1-4; D remains ambiguous. The CDR3 is 13 residues long. Germline V gene data show CDR1 as LNHDA and CDR2 as SQIVND (reference sequence). The germline V and J ends were trimmed by 8 bases and 5 bases, with 12 bases remaining between them.

This clone was observed a few times. CDR3 region: CASSSIAYEQYF. The CDR3 nucleotides are TGTGCCAGCAGCTCAATAGCCTACGAGCAGTACTTC. This sequence joins TRBV11-2 and TRBJ2-7, with D unclear. CDR3 length: 12 amino acids. V lost 4 bases and J lost 2, with 6 bases in between. Germline values: CDR1 SGHAT, CDR2 FQNNGV.

The chain recombines TRBV28 with TRBJ1-2; the D is unclear. Germline CDR1 is MDHEN and CDR2 is SYDVKM. V lost 1 base to trimming and J lost 3 bases, with 9 bases between them. The CDR3 length is 14 residues. This CDR3 reads CASSLLGRDYGYTF. The CDR3 bases are TGTGCCAGCAGTTTATTAGGGCGGGACTATGGCTACACCTTC.

In its sample, this clone was seen a few times. The chain is built from TRBV2 and TRBJ2-7; a weak D match, TRBD1 (5 bases). CDR1 is SNHLY, CDR2 FYNNEI, per germline. Trimming cost V 4 bases and J 2 bases, with 15 bases left between them. The CDR3 runs to 15 residues. CDR3 in DNA: TGTGCCAGCAGTGGGTTGGTGGCAGGGCCCTACGAGCAGTACTTC. It is translated as CASSGLVAGPYEQYF.

This clone occurred a few times. CDR3 in DNA: TGTGCCAGCAGCCCGAGGGAGGAGTGGGGCTACACCTTC. Translating gives CASSPREEWGYTF. The chain carries TRBV7-2 and TRBJ1-2; D is undetermined. V was clipped by 5 bases and J by 8 bases, with 15 bases between them. Germline loops: CDR1 SGHTA, CDR2 FQGNSA. The CDR3 covers 13 residues.

This rearrangement joins TRBV4-2 to TRBJ1-4, with D maybe TRBD1 (6 bases). The germline CDR1 and CDR2 sequences are LGHNA and YNFKEQ. V was shortened by 0 bases and J by 12 bases, with 11 bases between the two germline ends. The CDR3 covers 13 residues. The CDR3 sequence is CASSQETGRELFF. For the CDR3, the DNA is TGTGCCAGCAGCCAAGAAACAGGGCGAGAACTGTTTTTT.

This chain links TRBV7-3 with TRBJ2-7; maybe TRBD1 (6 bases). The germline CDR1 and CDR2 sequences are SGHTA and FQGTGA. This CDR3 contains 13 residues. V was cut by 3 bases and J by 3 bases, with 9 bases left in between. The CDR3 DNA follows: TGTGCCAGCAGCTTGGACAGACACTACGAGCAGTACTTC. Translated: CASSLDRHYEQYF.

The chain is built from TRBV9 and TRBJ2-3; 11 positions match TRBD2. V lost 2 bases and J lost 4; bases outside the gene matches: 9. The CDR3 totals 17 residues. Germline assignment: CDR1 SGDLS and CDR2 YYNGEE. The CDR3 DNA sequence: TGTGCCAGCAGCGTCGGCCTAGCGGGGGGTGTTTCAGATACGCAGTATTTT. This codes for CASSVGLAGGVSDTQYF.

The chain links TRBV29-1 to TRBJ2-3, with 9 bases lining up with TRBD2. The CDR3 has 13 amino acids. From germline, CDR1 is SQVTM and CDR2 ANQGSEA. The junction had 8 bases not matched to a gene; V was cut back by 8 bases and J by 5 bases. The chain's CDR3 is CSLAGGRKDTQYF. DNA for the CDR3: TGCAGCTTGGCGGGGGGGCGGAAAGATACGCAGTATTTT.

The rearrangement joins TRBV25-1 to TRBJ2-7; the D gene is possibly TRBD1 (8 bases). This CDR3 contains 15 residues. The germline V and J ends were trimmed by 4 bases and 2 bases, with 15 bases remaining between them. Germline loops: CDR1 MGHDK, CDR2 SYGVNS. Here the CDR3 reads CASSGEGRGPYEQYF. In nucleotides, the CDR3 is TGTGCCAGCAGTGGGGAGGGCAGGGGGCCCTACGAGCAGTACTTC.

The chain carries TRBV5-1 and TRBJ2-2; TRBD2 aligns across 10 bases. The CDR3 extends over 18 amino acids. Germline V lookup: CDR1 SGHRS, CDR2 YFSETQ. The V segment lost 0 bases and the J segment 1 base; nucleotides outside the gene matches: 6. The CDR3: CASSLERLAGGNTGELFF. The CDR3 DNA follows: TGCGCCAGCAGCTTGGAAAGACTAGCGGGCGGGAACACCGGGGAGCTGTTTTTT.